What follows are 3 T cell receptor beta chains derived from one specimen sequenced in a study of cytomegalovirus exposure and HLA in healthy donors. Both 60 Vbeta primers and 13 Jbeta primers went into the PCR. Sequenced by immunoSEQ multiplex PCR; TCRdb stores in-frame clones only, minus some. The sample has tens of thousands of clones, 55% to 75% seen once. Specimen: PBMCs. The receptors shown here come from a woman between 35 and 50 years old in good health and CMV-seropositive.

The chain employs TRBV6-5 and TRBJ1-2; D unresolved. Per the germline V gene, CDR1 is MNHEY and CDR2 is SVGAGI. The CDR3 totals 14 residues. Trimming removed 1 base from V and 8 bases from J, with 14 bases in between. CDR3 sequence: CASSYLTAPGGYTF. In DNA form, the CDR3 reads TGTGCCAGCAGTTACTTGACTGCCCCGGGAGGCTACACCTTC.

The V and J genes are TRBV5-1 and TRBJ1-1; D unclear. Deletions cut 4 bases from V and 4 bases from J, with 8 bases between. In germline, CDR1 is SGHRS, CDR2 YFSETQ. CDR3 length: 12 residues. CDR3 in DNA: TGCGCCAGCAGCAACGGGGTCACTGAAGCTTTCTTT. Protein product: CASSNGVTEAFF.

The genes are TRBV7-8 and TRBJ1-2; TRBD1 aligns across 7 bases. Losses at the gene ends were 1 base for V and 4 bases for J; bases not matched to a gene: 3. Germline assignment: CDR1 SGHVS and CDR2 FQNEAQ. This CDR3 region has 14 residues. CDR3 residues: CASSLDRGGYGYTF. Here the CDR3 DNA reads TGTGCCAGCAGCTTAGACAGGGGTGGCTATGGCTACACCTTC. The full variable domain, with the rest looked up from reference TRBV7-8 and TRBJ1-2, is GAGVSQSPRYKVAKRGQDVALRCDPISGHVSLFWYQQALGQGPEFLTYFQNEAQLDKSGLPSDRFFAERPEGSVSTLKIQRTQQEDSAVYLCASSLDRGGYGYTFGSGTRLTVV.